The T cell receptor beta chain under discussion was sequenced for a study of regulatory T cells in long-lasting Graves disease. Construction of the TCR beta libraries employed iRepertoire HTBI primers in conjunction with Arm-PCR of CDR3 regions. One entry per CDR3 protein results from TCRdb running MiXCR on the multiplex PCR reads. The sample shows about 540,000 distinct CDR3 sequences, roughly 14% of them seen only once. A few counts support this clonotype. The CDR3 spans 16 residues. V was pared by 2 bases and J by 8 bases, with 12 bases of the junction left unmatched. Germline CDR1 reads SGHRS; CDR2 reads YFSETQ. Time point of the sample: newly diagnosed GD, antithyroid drugs for less than 3 months. Construction of the TCR library relied on RNA isolated from PBMCs. A further study also used this sample, focusing on T cells in Graves' hyperthyroidism and ophthalmopathy. This second study says: The HTBI primer set served for first-round RT-PCR of the TCR CDR3. Blood also showed most of the thyroid clonotypes that were expanded above 0.001.

The receptor's source is a man aged 25 to 40 with Graves disease. This rearrangement joins TRBV5-1 to TRBJ2-3; TRBD2 aligns across 9 bases. The sample consisted of peripheral blood mononuclear cells (PBMCs), taken at new diagnosis, from a patient treated with antithyroid drugs. The CDR3 region has the DNA TGCGCCAGCAGCTTATCTACTAGCGGGTACCTCGGTACGCAGTATTTT. It is translated as CASSLSTSGYLGTQYF.